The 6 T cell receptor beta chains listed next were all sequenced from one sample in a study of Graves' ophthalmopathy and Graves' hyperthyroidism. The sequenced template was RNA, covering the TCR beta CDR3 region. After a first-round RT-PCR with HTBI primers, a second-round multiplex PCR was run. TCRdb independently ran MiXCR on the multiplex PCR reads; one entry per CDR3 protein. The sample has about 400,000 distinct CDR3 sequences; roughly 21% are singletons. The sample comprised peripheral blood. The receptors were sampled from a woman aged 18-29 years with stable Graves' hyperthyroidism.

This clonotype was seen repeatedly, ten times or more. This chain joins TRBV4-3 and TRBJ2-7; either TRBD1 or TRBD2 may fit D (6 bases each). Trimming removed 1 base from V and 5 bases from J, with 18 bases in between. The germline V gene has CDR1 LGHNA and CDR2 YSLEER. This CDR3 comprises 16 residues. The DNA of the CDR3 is TGCGCCAGCAGCCAAGTCGGGGGCACAGGGTTGGACGAGCAGTACTTC. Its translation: CASSQVGGTGLDEQYF.

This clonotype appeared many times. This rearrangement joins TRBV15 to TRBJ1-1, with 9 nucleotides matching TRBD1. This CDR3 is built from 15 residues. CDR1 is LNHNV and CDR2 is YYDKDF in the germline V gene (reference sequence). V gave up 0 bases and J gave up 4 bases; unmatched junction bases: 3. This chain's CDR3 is CATSRDRQGGTEAFF. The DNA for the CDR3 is TGTGCCACCAGCAGAGATCGACAGGGGGGCACTGAAGCTTTCTTT.

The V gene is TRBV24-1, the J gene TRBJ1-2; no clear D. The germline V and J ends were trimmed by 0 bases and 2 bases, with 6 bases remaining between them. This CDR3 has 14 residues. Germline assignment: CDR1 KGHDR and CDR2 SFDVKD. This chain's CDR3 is CATSDLTRNYGYTF. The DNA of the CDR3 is TGTGCCACCAGTGATTTGACCAGAAACTATGGCTACACCTTC.

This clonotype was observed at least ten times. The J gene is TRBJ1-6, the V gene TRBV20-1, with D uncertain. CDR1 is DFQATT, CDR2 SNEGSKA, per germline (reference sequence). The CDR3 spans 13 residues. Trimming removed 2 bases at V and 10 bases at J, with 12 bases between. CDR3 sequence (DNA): TGCAGTGCTAGAAGAAGGGAGGGATCACCCCTCCACTTT. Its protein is CSARRREGSPLHF.

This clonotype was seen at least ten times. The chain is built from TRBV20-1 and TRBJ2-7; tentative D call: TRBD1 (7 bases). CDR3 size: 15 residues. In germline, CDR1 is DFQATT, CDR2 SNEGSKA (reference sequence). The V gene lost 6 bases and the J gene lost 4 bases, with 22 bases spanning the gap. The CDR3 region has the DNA TGCAGTGCCGCAGACAGGGATCGCGGGATTTACGAGCAGTACTTC. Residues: CSAADRDRGIYEQYF.

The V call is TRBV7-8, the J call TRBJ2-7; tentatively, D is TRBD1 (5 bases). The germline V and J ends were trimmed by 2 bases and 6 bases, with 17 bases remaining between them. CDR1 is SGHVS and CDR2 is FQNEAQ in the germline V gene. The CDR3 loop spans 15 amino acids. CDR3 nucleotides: TGTGCCAGCAGCTTAATCAAGGGTGGTAGGGGCGAGCAGTACTTC. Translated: CASSLIKGGRGEQYF.